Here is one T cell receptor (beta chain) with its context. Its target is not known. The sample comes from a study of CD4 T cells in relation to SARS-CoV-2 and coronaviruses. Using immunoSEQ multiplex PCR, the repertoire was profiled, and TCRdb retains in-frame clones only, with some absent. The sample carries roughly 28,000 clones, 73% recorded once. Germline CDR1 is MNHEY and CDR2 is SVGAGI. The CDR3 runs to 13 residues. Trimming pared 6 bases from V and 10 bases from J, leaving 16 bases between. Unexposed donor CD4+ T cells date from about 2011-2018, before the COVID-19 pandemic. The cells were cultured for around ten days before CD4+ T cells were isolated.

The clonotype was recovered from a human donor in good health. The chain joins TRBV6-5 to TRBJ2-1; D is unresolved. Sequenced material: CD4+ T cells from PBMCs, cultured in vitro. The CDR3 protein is CASRDTGPLEQFF. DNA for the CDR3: TGTGCCAGCAGGGATACTGGACCCTTAGAGCAGTTCTTC.